This TCR beta chain is drawn from a study of shared clonotypes between healthy human individuals. At the deep level, the assay was run. Method: immunoSEQ multiplex PCR; TCRdb's copy keeps in-frame clones and lacks some. The sample lists hundreds of thousands of clones, about 96% seen once, with roughly 0.1% in the top ten. Notes on this clone: As yet, its antigen is unknown.

Study observations and caveats: For naive CD4 cells, around 5% of clonotypes were shared across a few donors.

The CDR3 covers 14 residues. Germline V gene sequence: CDR1 ENHRY, CDR2 SYGVKD. V shed 5 bases, J shed 2 bases, and the junction held 1 base outside the gene matches. CD45RO-negative CD8 cells positively selected for CCR7 made up the naive population, which excluded terminally differentiated effector memory CD45RA+ cells. This clonotype was sampled from a woman in her twenties or thirties in good health. Specimen: naive CD8+ T cells sorted from blood. The J gene is TRBJ2-2, the V gene TRBV10-3; 8 bases line up with TRBD1. This CDR3 is CAISTGGNTGELFF. CDR3 DNA: TGTGCCATCAGTACAGGGGGTAACACCGGGGAGCTGTTTTTT.